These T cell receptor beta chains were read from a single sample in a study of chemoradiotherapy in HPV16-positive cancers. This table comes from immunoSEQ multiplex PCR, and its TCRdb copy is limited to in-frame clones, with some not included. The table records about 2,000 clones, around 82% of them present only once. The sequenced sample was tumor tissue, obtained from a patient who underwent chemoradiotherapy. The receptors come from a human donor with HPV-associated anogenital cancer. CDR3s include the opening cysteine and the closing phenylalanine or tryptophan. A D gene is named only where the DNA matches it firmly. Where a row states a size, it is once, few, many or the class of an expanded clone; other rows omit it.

TGCAGCGTTGAAGCCTCTACAGGAAACACCATATATTTT CSVEASTGNTIYF . TRBJ1-3 . TRBV29-1
TGTGCCAGCAGCGGGGACTTTTATGGCTACACCTTC CASSGDFYGYTF . TRBJ1-2 . TRBV7-6
TGTGCCAGCAGGTCAACAGGGGCGCAGTATTTT CASRSTGAQYF . TRBJ2-3 TRBD1 TRBV6-5
TGTGCCAGCACCGACGGGACTATCGATGAGCAGTTCTTC CASTDGTIDEQFF . TRBJ2-1 TRBD2 TRBV9
TGTGCCAGCAGTTCCCCTGCATGGGACAGTATGGATGGCTACACCTTC CASSSPAWDSMDGYTF . TRBJ1-2 TRBD1 TRBV6-5
TGTGCCAGCAGCTTACAGGGCACAGGCGAGCAGTACTTC CASSLQGTGEQYF . TRBJ2-7 . TRBV7-2
TGCAGTGCGTCAGGGGGCTGGGAGCAGTACTTC CSASGGWEQYF once TRBJ2-7 TRBD1 TRBV20-1
TGTGCCAGCAGCCTAGGGGGGGTGAGCTCCTACAATGAGCAGTTCTTC CASSLGGVSSYNEQFF . TRBJ2-1 . TRBV7-2
TGTGCCAGCAGTTTAGAGCCCCCCCCCGGACTAGCTGGATCGACCGTAAAGCAGTACTTC CASSLEPPPGLAGSTVKQYF . TRBJ2-7 TRBD2 TRBV27
TGTGCCAGCAGGGGACAGGGGGCAGAGACCCAGTACTTC CASRGQGAETQYF . TRBJ2-5 TRBD1 TRBV2
TGTGCCAGCAGCCTCGACAGGGACACTGAAGCTTTCTTT CASSLDRDTEAFF . TRBJ1-1 TRBD1 TRBV5-4
TGCGCCAGCAGCCCGCGCTATGGGGGCGGGAGTGCCTACGAGCAGTACTTC CASSPRYGGGSAYEQYF . TRBJ2-7 . TRBV4-3
TGTGCCAGCAGTCCAAACCTAGCGGGGGAGACCCAGTACTTC CASSPNLAGETQYF few TRBJ2-5 TRBD2 TRBV7-7
TGTGCCAGTAGTGGTGGGACAGTTAACTATGGCTACACCTTC CASSGGTVNYGYTF . TRBJ1-2 TRBD1 TRBV19
TGTGCCATCAGTAGTTCTTACGAGCAGTACTTC CAISSSYEQYF . TRBJ2-7 . TRBV10-3
TGCAGCGTTGATAGTGGGAGCTACGAGCAGTACTTC CSVDSGSYEQYF few TRBJ2-7 . TRBV29-1
TGTGCCAGCAGCTCAGGGCCGGGGAACACTGAAGCTTTCTTT CASSSGPGNTEAFF . TRBJ1-1 . TRBV7-8